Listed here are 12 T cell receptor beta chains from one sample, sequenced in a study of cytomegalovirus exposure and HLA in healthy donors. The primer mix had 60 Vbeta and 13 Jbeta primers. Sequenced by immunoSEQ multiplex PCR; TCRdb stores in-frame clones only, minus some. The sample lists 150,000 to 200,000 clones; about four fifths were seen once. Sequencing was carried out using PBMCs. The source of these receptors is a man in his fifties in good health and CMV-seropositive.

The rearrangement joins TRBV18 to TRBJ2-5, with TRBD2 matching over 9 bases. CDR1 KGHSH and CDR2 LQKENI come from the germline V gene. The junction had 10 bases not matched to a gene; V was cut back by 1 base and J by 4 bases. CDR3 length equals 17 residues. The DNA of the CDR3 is TGTGCCAGCTCACCACTACCTATAGCGGGAGTGGGAGAGACCCAGTACTTC. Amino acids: CASSPLPIAGVGETQYF.

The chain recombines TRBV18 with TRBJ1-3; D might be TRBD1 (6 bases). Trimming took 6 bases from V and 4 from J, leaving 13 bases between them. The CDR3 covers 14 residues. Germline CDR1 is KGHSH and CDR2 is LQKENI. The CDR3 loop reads CASSPTGYGNTIYF. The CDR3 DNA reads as TGTGCCAGCTCCCCTACAGGGTACGGAAACACCATATATTTT.

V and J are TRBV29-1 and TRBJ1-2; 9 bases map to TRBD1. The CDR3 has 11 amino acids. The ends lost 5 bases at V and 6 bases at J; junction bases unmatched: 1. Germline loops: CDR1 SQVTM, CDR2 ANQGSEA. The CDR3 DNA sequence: TGCAGCGTTCGGGACAGGGATGGCTACACCTTC. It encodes CSVRDRDGYTF.

CDR3 amino acids: CASSLVPSGNTEAFF. The DNA for the CDR3 is TGTGCCAGCAGCTTGGTTCCTTCCGGGAACACTGAAGCTTTCTTT. The rearrangement links TRBV5-5 to TRBJ1-1; D call uncertain. Germline-derived CDR1 and CDR2 are SGHKS and YYEKEE (reference sequence). This CDR3 has 15 amino acids. V shed 0 bases and J shed 1 base, with 10 bases lying between them.

The CDR3 DNA reads TGTGCCAGCAGCCCCTCGACTAGCGTTAGCACAGATACGCAGTATTTT. Amino acid sequence: CASSPSTSVSTDTQYF. The J gene is TRBJ2-3, the V gene TRBV5-6; 8 nucleotides line up with TRBD2. Per the germline V gene, CDR1 is SGHDT and CDR2 is YYEEEE. The CDR3 runs 16 residues. The V segment lost 4 bases and the J segment 0 bases; nucleotides outside the gene matches: 7.

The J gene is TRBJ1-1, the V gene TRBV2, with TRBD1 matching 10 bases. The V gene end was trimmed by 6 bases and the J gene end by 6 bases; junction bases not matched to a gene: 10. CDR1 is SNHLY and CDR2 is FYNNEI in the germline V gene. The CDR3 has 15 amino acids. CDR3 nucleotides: TGTGCCAGCAGCCCCCGACAGGGGGCGGGCTCTGAAGCTTTCTTT. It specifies CASSPRQGAGSEAFF.

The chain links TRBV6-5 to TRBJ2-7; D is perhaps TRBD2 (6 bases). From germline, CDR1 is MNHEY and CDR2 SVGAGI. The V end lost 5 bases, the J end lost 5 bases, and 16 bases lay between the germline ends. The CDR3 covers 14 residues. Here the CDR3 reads CASSTGRGRHEQYF. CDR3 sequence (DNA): TGTGCCAGCAGTACCGGGCGGGGCCGTCACGAGCAGTACTTC.

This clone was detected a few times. CDR3 amino acids: CATTQAQAGGSDTQYF. The CDR3 DNA reads as TGTGCCACCACCCAGGCCCAAGCGGGAGGCTCAGATACGCAGTATTTT. The V and J genes are TRBV15 and TRBJ2-3; 9 bases match TRBD2. Trimming at V came to 7 bases and at J to 4 bases, leaving 12 bases not matched to a gene. The germline CDR1 and CDR2 sequences are LNHNV and YYDKDF (reference sequence). CDR3 length: 16 residues.

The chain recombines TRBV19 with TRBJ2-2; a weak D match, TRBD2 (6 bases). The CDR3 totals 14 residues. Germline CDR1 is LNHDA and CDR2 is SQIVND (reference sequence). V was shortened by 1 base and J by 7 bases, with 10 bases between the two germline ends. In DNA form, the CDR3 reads TGTGCCAGTAGTATAGGAAAAGCGGGCGGGGAGCTGTTTTTT. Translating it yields CASSIGKAGGELFF.

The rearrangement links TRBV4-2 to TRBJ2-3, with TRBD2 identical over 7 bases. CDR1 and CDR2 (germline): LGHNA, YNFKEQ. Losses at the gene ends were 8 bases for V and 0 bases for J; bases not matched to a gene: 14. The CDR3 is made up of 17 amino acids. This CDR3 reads CASGPPGTGGSTDTQYF. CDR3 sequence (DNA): TGTGCCAGCGGTCCCCCTGGGACGGGAGGTAGCACAGATACGCAGTATTTT.

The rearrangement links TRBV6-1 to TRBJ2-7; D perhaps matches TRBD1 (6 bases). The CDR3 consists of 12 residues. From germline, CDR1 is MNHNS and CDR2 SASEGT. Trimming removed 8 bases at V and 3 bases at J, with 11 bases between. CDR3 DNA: TGTGCCAGCCGGGACATAGGCTACGAGCAGTACTTC. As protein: CASRDIGYEQYF.

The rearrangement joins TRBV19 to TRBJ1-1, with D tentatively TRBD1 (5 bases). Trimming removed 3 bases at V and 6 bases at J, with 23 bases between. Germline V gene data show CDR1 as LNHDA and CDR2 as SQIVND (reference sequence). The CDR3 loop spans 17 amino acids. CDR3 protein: CASSIGRRGRLLAEAFF. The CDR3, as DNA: TGTGCCAGTAGTATTGGTCGCCGGGGGAGATTGTTAGCTGAAGCTTTCTTT.